The source of this TCR beta chain is a study of blood T cell repertoires in COVID-19. Germline CDR1 reads SGHRS; CDR2 reads YFSETQ. This CDR3 comprises 14 residues. V was trimmed by 2 bases and J by 0 bases, leaving 9 bases between them. Here immunoSEQ multiplex PCR was the method, and the copy in TCRdb shows in-frame clones only, minus some. This table holds around 290,000 clones, about 89% found once. The V and J genes are TRBV5-1 and TRBJ2-7, with no clear D. The sequencing input was peripheral blood. This receptor was taken from a woman in her thirties with COVID-19, enrolled during active disease. The chain's CDR3 is CASSFVPGSYEQYF. As DNA, the CDR3 is TGCGCCAGCAGCTTTGTTCCGGGCTCCTACGAGCAGTACTTC. The full variable domain, with the rest looked up from reference TRBV5-1 and TRBJ2-7, is KAGVTQTPRYLIKTRGQQVTLSCSPISGHRSVSWYQQTPGQGLQFLFEYFSETQRNKGNFPGRFSGRQFSNSRSEMNVSTLELGDSALYLCASSFVPGSYEQYFGPGTRLTVT.